These 21 T cell receptor beta chains were all obtained from the same sample, sequenced in a study of post-analysis software for immune sequencing data. Antigens of these TCRs are unknown. Findings and limits, study-wide: Five or six TRBV segments, TRBV5-6, TRBV5-1 and TRBV20-1 among them, were found more frequent in patients than controls.

Prepared libraries of TCR beta cDNA carried unique molecular identifiers. TCRdb itself ran the PCR reads through MiXCR, one entry per CDR3 protein. The table includes about 500,000 distinct CDR3 sequences, under 55% detected once. Input material: blood. Receptors originate from a girl aged 5-17 years with multiple sclerosis.

With regard to this clonotype: A read error may account for a junction end that differs from germline. The chain combines TRBV12-3 or TRBV12-4 with TRBJ2-1, with 10 bases identical to TRBD1. The CDR3 runs 20 residues. The CDR3, as DNA: TGTGTCAGCAGTCCCATTCCGGGACAGGGGAAGATACGCTCCTACAATGAGCAGTTCTTC. Translation gives CVSSPIPGQGKIRSYNEQFF.

CDR3 region: CAISESPGKANNQPQHF. The CDR3 bases are TGTGCCATCAGTGAGTCCCCAGGGAAGGCGAACAATCAGCCCCAGCATTTT. V is TRBV10-3 and J is TRBJ1-5; perhaps TRBD1 as D (5 bases). V lost 0 bases, J lost 3 bases, and 15 bases lay in between. The CDR3 has 17 residues. Germline V lookup: CDR1 ENHRY, CDR2 SYGVKD.

The chain is built from TRBV6-6 and TRBJ2-5; D is ambiguous. The germline V and J ends were trimmed by 2 bases and 7 bases, with 14 bases remaining between them. The CDR3 is made up of 14 amino acids. Germline V gene lookup returns CDR1 MNHNY and CDR2 SVGAGI (reference sequence). The CDR3 DNA is TGTGCCAGCAGTTACGACCGACCAAATCCGACCCAGTACTTC. It specifies CASSYDRPNPTQYF.

This clonotype was observed a few times. The chain carries TRBV5-1 and TRBJ1-2; no firm D call. The V end lost 3 bases, the J end lost 8 bases, and 11 bases lay between the germline ends. Per germline, CDR1 SGHRS and CDR2 YFSETQ. This CDR3 comprises 12 residues. In DNA form, the CDR3 reads TGCGCCAGCAGCTCGGGCTTAAGGGGCTACACCTTC. Protein sequence: CASSSGLRGYTF.

V is TRBV12-3 or TRBV12-4 and J is TRBJ1-2; D gene uncertain. Between the trimmed V and J ends, which lost 1 base and 6 bases, there was a span of 6 bases. The CDR3 is 12 amino acids. Here the CDR3 DNA reads TGTGCCAGCAGTTTAGGTCCGGATGGCTACACCTTC. This sequence encodes CASSLGPDGYTF.

Turning to this clonotype: This could be a read error, since a much larger clone is one nucleotide away. V gene TRBV20-1 combines with J gene TRBJ2-4; possibly TRBD2 for D (5 bases). The length of the CDR3 is 16 residues. The germline gives CDR1 DFQATT, CDR2 SNEGSKA (reference sequence). CDR3 sequence reads: CSARWTGTRIKNTQYF. The CDR3, as DNA: TGCAGTGCTAGATGGACGGGCACTAGGATCAAAAACACTCAGTACTTC.

This chain links TRBV20-1 with TRBJ2-7; 8 nucleotides line up with TRBD2. The ends lost 1 base at V and 5 bases at J; junction bases unmatched: 13. This CDR3 is 16 amino acids long. Germline lookup yields CDR1 DFQATT and CDR2 SNEGSKA (reference sequence). DNA for the CDR3: TGCAGTGCTAGAGGTGGGCGGGGGGCAGAGTTCCACGAGCAGTACTTC. It translates to CSARGGRGAEFHEQYF.

The chain carries TRBV15 and TRBJ1-4; D uncertain. Germline V lookup: CDR1 LNHNV, CDR2 YYDKDF (reference sequence). The V end lost 1 base, the J end lost 6 bases, and 15 bases lay between the germline ends. This CDR3 is built from 16 residues. CDR3 sequence reads: CATSRVYAVGDEKLFF. The CDR3 nucleotides read TGTGCCACCAGCAGAGTGTATGCAGTGGGTGATGAAAAACTGTTTTTT. Variable domain in full (rest from reference TRBV15 and TRBJ1-4): DAMVIQNPRYQVTQFGKPVTLSCSQTLNHNVMYWYQQKSSQAPKLLFHYYDKDFNNEADTPDNFQSRRPNTSFCFLDIRSPGLGDTAMYLCATSRVYAVGDEKLFFGSGTQLSVL.

The V gene is TRBV5-5, the J gene TRBJ2-4; TRBD1 matches 9 bases. Germline-derived CDR1 and CDR2 are SGHKS and YYEKEE (reference sequence). J gave up 15 bases and V 4 bases, and 14 bases lay outside the gene matches. The CDR3 consists of 14 residues. The DNA of the CDR3 is TGTGCCAGCAGCGTGGGACAGGGTGGAAACGAGCGGTACTTC. Amino acid sequence: CASSVGQGGNERYF.

This rearrangement joins TRBV28 to TRBJ2-7; D perhaps matches TRBD2 (6 bases). The CDR3 runs 15 residues. V was trimmed by 2 bases and J by 2 bases, leaving 13 bases between them. CDR1 is MDHEN, CDR2 SYDVKM, per germline. CDR3 sequence reads: CASSLGGSDPYEQYF. The CDR3 DNA reads TGTGCCAGCAGTTTAGGGGGGTCAGATCCCTACGAGCAGTACTTC.

CDR3 region: CASITAPGSPYEQYF. The CDR3 DNA sequence: TGTGCCAGCATCACAGCCCCGGGGTCCCCCTACGAGCAGTACTTC. The gene calls are TRBV28 and TRBJ2-7, with D perhaps matching TRBD2 (5 bases). CDR3 length equals 15 residues. Germline CDR1 reads MDHEN; CDR2 reads SYDVKM. Trimming took off 7 bases at V and 2 bases at J, with 18 bases between the two ends.

This clonotype has a handful of counts. The chain joins TRBV4-1 to TRBJ2-7; 7 bases map to TRBD2. The junction had 11 bases not matched to a gene; V was cut back by 0 bases and J by 3 bases. Germline V CDR1 and CDR2: MGHRA, YSYEKL. The CDR3 consists of 17 residues. CDR3: CASSQEPGLGSRYEQYF. In DNA form, the CDR3 reads TGCGCCAGCAGCCAAGAACCAGGACTAGGCTCCCGCTACGAGCAGTACTTC.

In this sample, this clonotype turned up a few times. The chain recombines TRBV27 with TRBJ2-7, with 13 bases that match TRBD2. The V and J ends lost 7 bases and 5 bases, in that order; junction bases with no gene match: 8. Germline lookup yields CDR1 MNHEY and CDR2 SMNVEV (reference sequence). This CDR3 region has 15 residues. Written as DNA, the CDR3 is TGTGCCAGCAAAACACTAGCGGGAGGGCCCGACGAGCAGTACTTC. This sequence encodes CASKTLAGGPDEQYF.

With respect to this clonotype: The junction differs from germline at one of its ends, possibly a read error. CDR3 residues: CASSEARNLGGHTF. The CDR3 nucleotides read TGTGCCAGCAGTGAAGCGAGAAATTTGGGTGGCCACACCTTC. The chain joins TRBV6-1 to TRBJ1-2; D gene ambiguous. Germline V gene lookup returns CDR1 MNHNS and CDR2 SASEGT. CDR3 length equals 14 residues.

This clonotype was observed a handful of times. The rearrangement uses TRBV29-1 and TRBJ2-5; D gene uncertain. Trimming cost V 3 bases and J 5 bases, with 10 bases left between them. Germline assignment: CDR1 SQVTM and CDR2 ANQGSEA. CDR3 size: 12 residues. The CDR3 here is CSVDLGRETQYF. CDR3 DNA: TGCAGCGTTGATTTGGGTAGGGAGACCCAGTACTTC.

The chain links TRBV11-1 to TRBJ2-1; 10 nucleotides match TRBD2. Germline values: CDR1 SGHAT, CDR2 FQDESV (reference sequence). J lost 1 base, V lost 4 bases, and 25 bases had no gene match. The CDR3 contains 23 residues. DNA for the CDR3: TGTGCCAGCAGCTCCCCACACCAAGGCACAGCGGGAGGGCCTCCAGAATCCTACAATGAGCAGTTCTTC. Translating it yields CASSSPHQGTAGGPPESYNEQFF.

The V and J genes are TRBV5-1 and TRBJ2-7, with D perhaps matching TRBD1 (6 bases). The germline CDR1 and CDR2 sequences are SGHRS and YFSETQ. The CDR3 extends over 15 amino acids. Trimming pared 0 bases from V and 0 bases from J, leaving 10 bases between. The CDR3 coding sequence is TGCGCCAGCAGCTTGGCCGGACAGACCTCCTACGAGCAGTACTTC. Translated, it gives CASSLAGQTSYEQYF.

The DNA of the CDR3 is TGTGCCAGCAGCCAAGAAGGAGGCTACACCTTC. Translating gives CASSQEGGYTF. This chain uses TRBV3-1 with TRBJ1-2, with D unclear. This CDR3 comprises 11 residues. The germline V gene has CDR1 LGHDT and CDR2 YNNKEL (reference sequence). V lost 0 bases, J lost 8 bases, and 4 bases lay in between.

This rearrangement joins TRBV25-1 to TRBJ1-5, with D maybe TRBD1 (6 bases). Deletions cut 3 bases from V and 8 bases from J, with 17 bases between. The germline gives CDR1 MGHDK, CDR2 SYGVNS. The CDR3 runs to 15 residues. The CDR3 nucleotides read TGTGCCAGCAGTGACCCGACAGGCTCAAATGAGCCCCAGCATTTT. It encodes CASSDPTGSNEPQHF.

This chain links TRBV12-3 or TRBV12-4 with TRBJ2-1; 13 bases fit TRBD2. V shed 6 bases, J shed 3 bases, and the junction held 2 bases outside the gene matches. This CDR3 comprises 15 residues. The DNA of the CDR3 is TGTGCCAGCAGGTGGACTAGCGGGAGCTACAATGAGCAGTTCTTC. It codes for CASRWTSGSYNEQFF.

This clonotype was found a few times. V and J are TRBV7-9 and TRBJ2-5; perhaps TRBD2 as D (5 bases). CDR1 is SEHNR and CDR2 is FQNEAQ in the germline V gene (reference sequence). Trimming shortened V by 4 bases and J by 2 bases, and 20 bases separated the two germline ends. There are 17 residues in the CDR3. As DNA, the CDR3 is TGTGCCAGCAGCTCGACCAGCCCGGAGGACGGTCAAGAGACCCAGTACTTC. Its protein product is CASSSTSPEDGQETQYF.